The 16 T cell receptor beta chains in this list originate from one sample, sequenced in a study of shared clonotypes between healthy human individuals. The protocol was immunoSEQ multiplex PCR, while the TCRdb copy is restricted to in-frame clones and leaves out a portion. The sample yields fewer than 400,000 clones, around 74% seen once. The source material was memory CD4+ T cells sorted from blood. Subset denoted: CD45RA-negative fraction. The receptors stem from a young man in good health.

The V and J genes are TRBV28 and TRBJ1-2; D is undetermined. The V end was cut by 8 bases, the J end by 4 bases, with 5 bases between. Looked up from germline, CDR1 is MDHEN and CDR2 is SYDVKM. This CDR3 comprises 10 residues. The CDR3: CASGIYGYTF. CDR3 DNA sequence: TGTGCCAGCGGGATCTATGGCTACACCTTC.

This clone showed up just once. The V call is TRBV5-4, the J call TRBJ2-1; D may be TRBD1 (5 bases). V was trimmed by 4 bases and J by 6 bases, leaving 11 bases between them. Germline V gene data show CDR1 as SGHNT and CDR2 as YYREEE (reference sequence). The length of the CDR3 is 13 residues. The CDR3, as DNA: TGTGCCAGCAGCGCGGTAGGGGTCAATGAGCAGTTCTTC. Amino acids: CASSAVGVNEQFF.

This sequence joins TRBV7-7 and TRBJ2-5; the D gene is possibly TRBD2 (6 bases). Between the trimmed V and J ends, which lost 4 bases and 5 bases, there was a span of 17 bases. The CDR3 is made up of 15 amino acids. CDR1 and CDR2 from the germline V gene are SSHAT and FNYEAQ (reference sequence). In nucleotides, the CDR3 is TGTGCCAGCAGCTCGATGGGACTTCTGCAGGAGACCCAGTACTTC. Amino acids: CASSSMGLLQETQYF.

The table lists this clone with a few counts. CDR3 residues: CASSKETRAYEQYF. CDR3 nucleotides: TGTGCCAGCAGCAAAGAAACCAGGGCCTACGAGCAGTACTTC. V is TRBV21-1 and J is TRBJ2-7; the D segment call TRBD1 is taken from the table without a DNA check. TRBV21-1 is marked as a pseudogene. The CDR3 length is 14 residues.

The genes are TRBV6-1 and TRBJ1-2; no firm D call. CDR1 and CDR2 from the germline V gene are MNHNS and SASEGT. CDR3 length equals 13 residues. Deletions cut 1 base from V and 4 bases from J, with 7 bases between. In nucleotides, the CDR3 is TGTGCCAGCAGTGAAGAAGCGATCTATGGCTACACCTTC. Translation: CASSEEAIYGYTF.

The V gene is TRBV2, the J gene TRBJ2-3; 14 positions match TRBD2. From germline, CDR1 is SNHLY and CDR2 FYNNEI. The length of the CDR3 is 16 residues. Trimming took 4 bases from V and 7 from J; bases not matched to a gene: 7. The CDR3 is CASSVGTSGSSNTQYF. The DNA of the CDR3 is TGTGCCAGCAGTGTTGGGACTAGCGGGAGTTCCAATACGCAGTATTTT.

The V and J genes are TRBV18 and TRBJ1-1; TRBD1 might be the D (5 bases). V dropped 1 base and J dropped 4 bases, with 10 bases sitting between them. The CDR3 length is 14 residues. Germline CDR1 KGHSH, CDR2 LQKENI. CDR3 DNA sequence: TGTGCCAGCTCACCACTAGGGGATTTCACTGAAGCTTTCTTT. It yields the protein CASSPLGDFTEAFF.

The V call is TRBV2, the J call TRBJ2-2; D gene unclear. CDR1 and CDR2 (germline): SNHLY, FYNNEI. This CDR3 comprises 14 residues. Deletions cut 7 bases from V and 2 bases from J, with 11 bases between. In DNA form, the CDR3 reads TGTGCCAGCAAGCTGGAACCCAACACCGGGGAGCTGTTTTTT. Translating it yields CASKLEPNTGELFF.

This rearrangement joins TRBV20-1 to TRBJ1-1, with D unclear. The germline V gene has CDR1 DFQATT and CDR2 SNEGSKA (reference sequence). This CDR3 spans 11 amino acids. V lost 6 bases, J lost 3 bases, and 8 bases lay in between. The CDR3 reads CSATVHTEAFF. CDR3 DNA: TGCAGTGCCACAGTGCACACTGAAGCTTTCTTT.

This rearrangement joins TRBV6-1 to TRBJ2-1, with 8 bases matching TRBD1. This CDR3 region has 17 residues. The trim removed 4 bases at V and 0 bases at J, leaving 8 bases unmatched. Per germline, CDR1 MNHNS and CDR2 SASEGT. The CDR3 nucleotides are TGTGCCAGCAGTGCCCTCACAGGGGGGATCTCCTACAATGAGCAGTTCTTC. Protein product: CASSALTGGISYNEQFF.

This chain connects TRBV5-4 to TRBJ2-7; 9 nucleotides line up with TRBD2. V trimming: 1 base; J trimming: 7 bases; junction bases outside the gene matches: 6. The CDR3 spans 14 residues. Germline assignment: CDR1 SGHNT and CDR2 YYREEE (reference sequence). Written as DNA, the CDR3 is TGTGCCAGCAGCTTGCCTAGCGGGGTTACGGAGCAGTACTTC. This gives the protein CASSLPSGVTEQYF. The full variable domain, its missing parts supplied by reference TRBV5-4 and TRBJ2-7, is ETGVTQSPTHLIKTRGQQVTLRCSSQSGHNTVSWYQQALGQGPQFIFQYYREEENGRGNFPPRFSGLQFPNYSSELNVNALELDDSALYLCASSLPSGVTEQYFGPGTRLTVT.

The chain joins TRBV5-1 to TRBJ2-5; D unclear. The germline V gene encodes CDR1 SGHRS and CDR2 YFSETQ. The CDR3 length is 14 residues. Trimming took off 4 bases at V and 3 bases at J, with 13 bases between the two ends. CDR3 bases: TGCGCCAGCAGCCCGCGGACGGCTGAAGAGACCCAGTACTTC. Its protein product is CASSPRTAEETQYF.

Here the CDR3 DNA reads TGTGCCAGCAGTTTGCCTCTCGGACAGGGGGCAGGGTTGGACGAGCAGTACTTC. It is translated as CASSLPLGQGAGLDEQYF. This chain connects TRBV28 to TRBJ2-7; TRBD1 aligns across 11 bases. V lost 3 bases and J lost 5; bases outside the gene matches: 15. This CDR3 has 18 amino acids. From germline, CDR1 is MDHEN and CDR2 SYDVKM.

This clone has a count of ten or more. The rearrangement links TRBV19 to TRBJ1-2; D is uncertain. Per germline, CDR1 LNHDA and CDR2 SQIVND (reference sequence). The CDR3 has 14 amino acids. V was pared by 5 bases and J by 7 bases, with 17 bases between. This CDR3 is CASSPLGSYSGYTF. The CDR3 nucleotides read TGTGCCAGTAGTCCCCTCGGGAGTTACTCTGGCTACACCTTC.

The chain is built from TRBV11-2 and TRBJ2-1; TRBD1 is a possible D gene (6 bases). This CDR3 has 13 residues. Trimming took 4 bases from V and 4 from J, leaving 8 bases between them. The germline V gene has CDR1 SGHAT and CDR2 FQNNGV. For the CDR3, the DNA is TGTGCCAGCAGCTCCGACAGGTACAATGAGCAGTTCTTC. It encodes CASSSDRYNEQFF. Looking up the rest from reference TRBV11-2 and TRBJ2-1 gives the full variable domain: EAGVAQSPRYKIIEKRQSVAFWCNPISGHATLYWYQQILGQGPKLLIQFQNNGVVDDSQLPKDRFSAERLKGVDSTLKIQPAKLEDSAVYLCASSSDRYNEQFFGPGTRLTVL.

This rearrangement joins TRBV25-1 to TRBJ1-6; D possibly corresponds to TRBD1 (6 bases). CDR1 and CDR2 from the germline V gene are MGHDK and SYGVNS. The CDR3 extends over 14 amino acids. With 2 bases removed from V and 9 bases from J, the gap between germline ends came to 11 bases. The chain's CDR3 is CASSEHRVGSPLHF. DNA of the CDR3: TGTGCCAGCAGTGAACACAGGGTTGGTTCACCCCTCCACTTT.